This TCR beta chain was obtained from a study of spatial heterogeneity in lung cancer. Study overall: On average, each unique TCR and UMI combination appeared more than ten times in raw reads. General study results and limits: Circulating ubiquitous expanded tumor TCRs were observed more frequently at resection than at follow-up.

In this sample, this clonotype turned up a few times. What it binds is unknown. A unique molecular identifier was attached to every TCR cDNA molecule. TCRdb reanalysed the 5' RACE reads using MiXCR and keeps one entry per CDR3 protein. The sample records around 24,000 distinct CDR3 sequences, roughly 7% being singletons. The sample's time point: sample taken at primary tumor resection. Sequencing of whole RNA from tumor, nontumor lung or frozen PBMC involved no sorting. Donors were around 70 untreated early-stage non-small cell lung cancer patients. Germline V CDR1 and CDR2: LGHDT, YNNKEL (reference sequence). CDR3 length equals 13 residues. Trimming left V 0 bases short and J 4 bases short, with 6 bases between.

Sequences were derived from PBMCs, sampled at surgery. The chain joins TRBV3-1 to TRBJ1-2; D not certain. This clonotype originated in a male donor with early-stage non-small cell lung cancer. CDR3 sequence: CASSQDESYGYTF. Written as DNA, the CDR3 is TGTGCCAGCAGCCAAGATGAAAGCTATGGCTACACCTTC.